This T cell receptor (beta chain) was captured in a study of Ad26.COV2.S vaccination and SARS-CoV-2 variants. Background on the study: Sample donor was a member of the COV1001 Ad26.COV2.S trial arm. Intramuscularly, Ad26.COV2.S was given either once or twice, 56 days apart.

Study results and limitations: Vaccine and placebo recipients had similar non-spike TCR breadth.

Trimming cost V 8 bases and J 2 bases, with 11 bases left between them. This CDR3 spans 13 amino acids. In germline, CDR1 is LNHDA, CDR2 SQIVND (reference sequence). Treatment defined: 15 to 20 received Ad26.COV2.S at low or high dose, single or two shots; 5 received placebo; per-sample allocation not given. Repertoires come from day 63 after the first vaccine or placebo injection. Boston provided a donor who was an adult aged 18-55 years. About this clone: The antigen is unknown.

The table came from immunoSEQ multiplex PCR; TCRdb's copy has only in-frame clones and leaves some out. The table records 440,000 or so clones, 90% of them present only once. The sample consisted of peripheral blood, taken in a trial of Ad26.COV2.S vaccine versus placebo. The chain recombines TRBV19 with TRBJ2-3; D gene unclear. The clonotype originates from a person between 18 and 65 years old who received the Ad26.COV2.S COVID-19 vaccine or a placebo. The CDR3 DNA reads TGTGCCAGTGAAAATCCCCTCACAGATACGCAGTATTTT. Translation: CASENPLTDTQYF.